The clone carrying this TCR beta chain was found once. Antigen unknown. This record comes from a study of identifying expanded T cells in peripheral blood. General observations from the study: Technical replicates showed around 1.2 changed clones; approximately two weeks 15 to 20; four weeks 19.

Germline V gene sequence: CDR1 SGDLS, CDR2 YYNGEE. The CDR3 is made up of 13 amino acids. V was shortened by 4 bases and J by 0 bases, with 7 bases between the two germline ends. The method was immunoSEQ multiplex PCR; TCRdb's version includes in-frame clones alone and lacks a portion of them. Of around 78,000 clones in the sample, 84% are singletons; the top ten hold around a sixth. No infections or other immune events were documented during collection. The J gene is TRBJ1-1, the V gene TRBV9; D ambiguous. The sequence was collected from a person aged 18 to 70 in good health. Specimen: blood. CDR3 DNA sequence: TGTGCCAGCAGCACAAGGCTGAACACTGAAGCTTTCTTT. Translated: CASSTRLNTEAFF.